This T cell receptor (beta chain) is drawn from a study of early T cells in non-severe SARS-CoV-2 infection. Study-wide background: Investigators sequenced bulk RNA drawn from unsorted whole blood, and chains remained unpaired. Study conclusions and caveats: The matching step, a VDJdb search, favored anti-spike CD8 responses and missed private and CD4 specificities.

With respect to this clonotype: Its cognate antigen is unknown. This may stem from a read error, because a much larger clone lies one nucleotide away.

Unique molecular identifiers were attached to individual cDNA molecules. MiXCR, applied by TCRdb to the 5' RACE reads, yields one record per CDR3 protein. The table has 25,000 to 35,000 distinct CDR3 sequences, around 5% seen once. In germline, CDR1 is SGHAT, CDR2 FQNNGV. After removal of 3 bases from V and 2 bases from J, the junction contained 9 bases not matched to a gene. The CDR3 totals 16 residues. The sequenced sample consisted of whole blood. The chain has TRBV11-2 and TRBJ2-5; TRBD1 matches 7 bases. This TCR derives from an adult who was a healthcare worker with PCR-confirmed SARS-CoV-2 infection or an uninfected control (not recorded which). The CDR3: CASSFARLGQQETQYF. DNA for the CDR3: TGTGCCAGCAGCTTCGCCCGCCTGGGACAGCAAGAGACCCAGTACTTC.